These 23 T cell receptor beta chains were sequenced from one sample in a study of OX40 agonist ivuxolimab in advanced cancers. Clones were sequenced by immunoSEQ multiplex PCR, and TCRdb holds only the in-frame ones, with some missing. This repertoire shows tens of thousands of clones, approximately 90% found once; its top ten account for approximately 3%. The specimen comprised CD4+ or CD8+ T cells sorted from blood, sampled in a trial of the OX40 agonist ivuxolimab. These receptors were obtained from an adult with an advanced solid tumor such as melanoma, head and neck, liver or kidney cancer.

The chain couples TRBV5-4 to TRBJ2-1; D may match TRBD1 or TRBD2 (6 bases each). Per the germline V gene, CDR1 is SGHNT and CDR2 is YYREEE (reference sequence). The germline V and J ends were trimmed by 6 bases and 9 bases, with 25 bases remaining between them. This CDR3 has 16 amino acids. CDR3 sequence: CASTREARGWSGEQFF. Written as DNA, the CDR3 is TGTGCCAGCACCAGGGAGGCCAGGGGATGGAGTGGTGAGCAGTTCTTC.

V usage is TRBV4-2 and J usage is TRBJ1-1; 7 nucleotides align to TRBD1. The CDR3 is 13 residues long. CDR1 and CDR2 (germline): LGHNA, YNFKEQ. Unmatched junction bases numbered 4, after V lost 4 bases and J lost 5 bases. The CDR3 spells CASSPGGSTEAFF. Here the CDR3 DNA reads TGTGCCAGCAGCCCAGGGGGTTCTACTGAAGCTTTCTTT.

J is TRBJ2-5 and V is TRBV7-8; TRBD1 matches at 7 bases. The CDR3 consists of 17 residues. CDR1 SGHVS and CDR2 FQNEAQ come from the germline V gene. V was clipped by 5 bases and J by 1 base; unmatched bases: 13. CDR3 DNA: TGTGCCAGCAGCGGTACAGGGGAAGTATCCGGCCAAGAGACCCAGTACTTC. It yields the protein CASSGTGEVSGQETQYF.

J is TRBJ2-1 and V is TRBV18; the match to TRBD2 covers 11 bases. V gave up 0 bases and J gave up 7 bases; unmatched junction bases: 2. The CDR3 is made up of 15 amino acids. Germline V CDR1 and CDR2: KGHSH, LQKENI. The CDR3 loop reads CASSPPGLAANEQFF. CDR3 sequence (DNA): TGTGCCAGCTCACCACCGGGACTAGCGGCGAATGAGCAGTTCTTC.

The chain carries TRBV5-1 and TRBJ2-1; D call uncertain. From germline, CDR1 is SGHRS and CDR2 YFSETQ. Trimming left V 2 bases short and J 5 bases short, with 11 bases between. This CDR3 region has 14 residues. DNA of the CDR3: TGCGCCAGCAGCTTCCTGGGCAGAAACAATGAGCAGTTCTTC. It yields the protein CASSFLGRNNEQFF.

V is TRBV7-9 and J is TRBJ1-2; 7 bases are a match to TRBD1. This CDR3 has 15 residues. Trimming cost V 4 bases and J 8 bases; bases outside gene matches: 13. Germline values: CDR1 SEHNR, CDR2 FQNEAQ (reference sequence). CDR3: CASSSLRQGLRGYTF. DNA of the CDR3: TGTGCCAGCAGCTCCTTAAGACAGGGATTACGGGGCTACACCTTC.

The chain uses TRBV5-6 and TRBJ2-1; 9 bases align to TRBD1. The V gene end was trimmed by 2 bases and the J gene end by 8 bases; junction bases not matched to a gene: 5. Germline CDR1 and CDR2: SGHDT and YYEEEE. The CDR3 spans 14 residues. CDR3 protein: CASSFTQGAYEQFF. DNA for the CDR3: TGTGCCAGCAGCTTTACACAGGGGGCGTATGAGCAGTTCTTC.

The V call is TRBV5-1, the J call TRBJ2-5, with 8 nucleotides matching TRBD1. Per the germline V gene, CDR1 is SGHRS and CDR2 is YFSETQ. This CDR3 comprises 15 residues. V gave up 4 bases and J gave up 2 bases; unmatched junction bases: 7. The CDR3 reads CASSKPGQEQETQYF. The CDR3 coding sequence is TGCGCCAGCAGCAAACCGGGACAGGAGCAAGAGACCCAGTACTTC. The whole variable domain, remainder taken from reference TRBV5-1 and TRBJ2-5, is KAGVTQTPRYLIKTRGQQVTLSCSPISGHRSVSWYQQTPGQGLQFLFEYFSETQRNKGNFPGRFSGRQFSNSRSEMNVSTLELGDSALYLCASSKPGQEQETQYFGPGTRLLVL.

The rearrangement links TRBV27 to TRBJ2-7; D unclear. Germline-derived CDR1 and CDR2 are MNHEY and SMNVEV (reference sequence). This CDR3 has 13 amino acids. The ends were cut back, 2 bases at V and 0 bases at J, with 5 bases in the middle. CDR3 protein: CASSLVNSYEQYF. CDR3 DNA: TGTGCCAGCAGTTTAGTAAACTCCTACGAGCAGTACTTC.

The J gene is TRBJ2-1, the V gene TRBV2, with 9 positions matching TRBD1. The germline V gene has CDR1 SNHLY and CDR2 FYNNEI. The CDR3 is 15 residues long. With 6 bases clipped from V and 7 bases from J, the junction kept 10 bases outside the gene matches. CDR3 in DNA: TGTGCCAGCAGCGTTGGGACAGGGTGGTCAAATGAGCAGTTCTTC. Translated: CASSVGTGWSNEQFF.

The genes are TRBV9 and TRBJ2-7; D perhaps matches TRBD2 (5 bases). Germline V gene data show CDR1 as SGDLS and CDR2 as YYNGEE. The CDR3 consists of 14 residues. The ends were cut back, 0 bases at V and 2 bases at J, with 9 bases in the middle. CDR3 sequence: CASSVAPGTYEQYF. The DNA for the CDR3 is TGTGCCAGCAGCGTAGCTCCGGGGACCTACGAGCAGTACTTC. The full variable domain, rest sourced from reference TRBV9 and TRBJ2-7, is DSGVTQTPKHLITATGQRVTLRCSPRSGDLSVYWYQQSLDQGLQFLIQYYNGEERAKGNILERFSAQQFPDLHSELNLSSLELGDSALYFCASSVAPGTYEQYFGPGTRLTVT.

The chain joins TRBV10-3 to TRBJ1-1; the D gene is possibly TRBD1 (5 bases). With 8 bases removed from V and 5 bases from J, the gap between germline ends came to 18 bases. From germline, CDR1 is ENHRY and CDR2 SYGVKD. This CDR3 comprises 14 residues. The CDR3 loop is CAIGGVSFETEAFF. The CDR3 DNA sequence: TGTGCCATCGGGGGGGTGAGTTTTGAAACTGAAGCTTTCTTT.

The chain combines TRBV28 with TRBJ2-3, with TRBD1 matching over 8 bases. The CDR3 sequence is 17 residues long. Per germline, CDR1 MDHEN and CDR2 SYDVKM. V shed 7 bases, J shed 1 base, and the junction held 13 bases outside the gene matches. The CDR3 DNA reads TGTGCCAGCAATATTATCCTCCCGGACAGGGGCACAGATACGCAGTATTTT. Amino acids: CASNIILPDRGTDTQYF.

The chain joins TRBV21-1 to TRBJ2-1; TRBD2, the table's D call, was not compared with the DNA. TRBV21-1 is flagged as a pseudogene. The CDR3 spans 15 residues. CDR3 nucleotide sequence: TGTGCCAGCAGCAGACTAGCGGACCCGCCCAATGAGCAGTTCTTC. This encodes CASSRLADPPNEQFF.

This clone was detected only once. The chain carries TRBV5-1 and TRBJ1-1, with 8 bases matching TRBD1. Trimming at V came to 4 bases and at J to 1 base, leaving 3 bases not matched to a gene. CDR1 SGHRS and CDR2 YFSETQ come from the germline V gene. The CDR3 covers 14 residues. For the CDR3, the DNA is TGCGCCAGCAGCGTGGGACAGGCGAACACTGAAGCTTTCTTT. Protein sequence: CASSVGQANTEAFF.

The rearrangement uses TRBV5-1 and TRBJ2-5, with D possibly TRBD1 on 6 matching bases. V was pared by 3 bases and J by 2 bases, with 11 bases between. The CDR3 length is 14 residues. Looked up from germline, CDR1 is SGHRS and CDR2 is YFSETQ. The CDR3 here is CASSWADSQETQYF. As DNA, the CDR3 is TGCGCCAGCAGCTGGGCGGACAGTCAAGAGACCCAGTACTTC. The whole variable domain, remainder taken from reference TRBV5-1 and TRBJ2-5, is KAGVTQTPRYLIKTRGQQVTLSCSPISGHRSVSWYQQTPGQGLQFLFEYFSETQRNKGNFPGRFSGRQFSNSRSEMNVSTLELGDSALYLCASSWADSQETQYFGPGTRLLVL.

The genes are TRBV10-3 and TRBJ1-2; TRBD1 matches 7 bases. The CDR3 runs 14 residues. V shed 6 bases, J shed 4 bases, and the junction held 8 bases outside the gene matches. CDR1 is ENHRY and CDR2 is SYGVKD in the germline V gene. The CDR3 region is CAIRGGAASYGYTF. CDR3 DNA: TGTGCCATCAGAGGGGGCGCAGCATCCTATGGCTACACCTTC.

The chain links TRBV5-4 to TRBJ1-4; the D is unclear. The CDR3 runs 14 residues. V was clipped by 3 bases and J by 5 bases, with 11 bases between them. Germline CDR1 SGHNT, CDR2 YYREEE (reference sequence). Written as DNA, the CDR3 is TGTGCCAGCAGCTCTCCCGGGCCGAATGAAAAACTGTTTTTT. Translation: CASSSPGPNEKLFF.

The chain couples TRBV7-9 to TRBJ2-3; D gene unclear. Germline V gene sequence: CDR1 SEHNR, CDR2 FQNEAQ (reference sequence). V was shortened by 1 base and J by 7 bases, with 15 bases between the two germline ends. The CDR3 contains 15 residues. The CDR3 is CASSLGAESPHTQYF. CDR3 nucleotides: TGTGCCAGCAGCTTAGGGGCAGAGTCCCCACATACGCAGTATTTT.

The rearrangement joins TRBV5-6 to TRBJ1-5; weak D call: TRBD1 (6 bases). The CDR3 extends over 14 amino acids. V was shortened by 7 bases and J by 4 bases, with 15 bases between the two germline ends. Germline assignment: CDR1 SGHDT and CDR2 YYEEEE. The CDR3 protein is CASGFTGSNQPQHF. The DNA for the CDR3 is TGTGCCAGCGGATTCACAGGGTCTAATCAGCCCCAGCATTTT.

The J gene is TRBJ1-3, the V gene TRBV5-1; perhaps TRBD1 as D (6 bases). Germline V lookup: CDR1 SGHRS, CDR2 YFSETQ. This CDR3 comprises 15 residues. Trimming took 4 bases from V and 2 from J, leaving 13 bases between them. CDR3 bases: TGCGCCAGCAGCCCCCGGACAGATACTGGAAACACCATATATTTT. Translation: CASSPRTDTGNTIYF.

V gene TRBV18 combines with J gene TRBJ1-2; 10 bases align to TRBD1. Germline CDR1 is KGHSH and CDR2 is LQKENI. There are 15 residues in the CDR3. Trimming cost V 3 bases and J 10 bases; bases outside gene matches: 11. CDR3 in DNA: TGTGCCAGCTCACCTCTTACTCCGGGACAGGGGATCTACACCTTC. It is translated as CASSPLTPGQGIYTF.

The CDR3 coding sequence is TGTGCCAGCAGGTGGGACAGGGGCGTTTACGAGCAGTACTTC. It encodes CASRWDRGVYEQYF. The chain is built from TRBV7-2 and TRBJ2-7; 10 bases align to TRBD1. Germline V gene sequence: CDR1 SGHTA, CDR2 FQGNSA. The CDR3 length is 14 residues. Trimming cost V 6 bases and J 4 bases; bases outside gene matches: 6.